Sequencing of this TCR beta chain was carried out in a study of T-cell memory formation after mild COVID-19. Looking at the study overall: TCR clusters largely stayed donor specific. General observations from the study: Among CD4+ contracting clones, most were CM and EM, and CD8+ ones EMRA. Day 15 to 85 contracting clones showed balanced CD4/CD8; later expanders leaned CD4+.

TCRdb reanalysed the 5' RACE reads using MiXCR and keeps one entry per CDR3 protein. The table shows 260,000 or so distinct CDR3 sequences, with over 15% occurring only once. The V and J ends lost 5 bases and 3 bases respectively, with 11 bases between them. In germline, CDR1 is SNHLY, CDR2 FYNNEI. The CDR3 totals 14 residues. This clonotype appeared a single time. Antigen specificity is unknown. Sequencing was done on a sample of PBMCs or a T cell subset sorted from them (not recorded which). The chain uses TRBV2 and TRBJ1-5; no firm D call. This sequence originates from a man aged 18 to 29 who had mild COVID-19 (a few samples of this study predate the infection). Cell type and time point are not known. CDR3 in DNA: TGTGCCAGCAGTCGGGCCAGCCTCAATCAGCCCCAGCATTTT. The encoded protein is CASSRASLNQPQHF.